The sequence of this T cell receptor beta chain was determined in a study of blood T cell repertoires in COVID-19. Study as a whole: Whether acute or convalescent, the COVID-19 samples came from the United States, Italy and Spain. In each case, the material was cDNA or gDNA derived from T cells, B-cell-depleted T cells, or PBMCs.

The ends were cut back, 4 bases at V and 2 bases at J, with 15 bases in the middle. CDR1 is MDHEN, CDR2 SYDVKM, per germline. There are 16 residues in the CDR3. Here immunoSEQ multiplex PCR was the method, and the copy in TCRdb shows in-frame clones only, minus some. The sample consists of 95,000 to 150,000 clones, approximately 83% of them appearing once. Sequencing used peripheral blood. This chain uses TRBV28 with TRBJ1-5; D may be TRBD1 (5 bases). The clonotype originates from a man at least 80 years old with active or convalescent COVID-19. CDR3 in DNA: TGTGCCAGCAGTTCCCAAGGGGTCGCAGGCAATCAGCCCCAGCATTTT. Its protein product is CASSSQGVAGNQPQHF.